This TCR beta chain was identified during a study of OX40 agonist ivuxolimab in advanced cancers. About the study as a whole: Ivuxolimab was an agonistic, fully human IgG2 monoclonal antibody directed against OX40 (CD134), a costimulatory receptor. Intravenous ivuxolimab was administered to patients every 2 weeks at six dose levels: 0.01, 0.1, 0.3, 1.5, 3 and 10 mg/kg. Among the roughly 50 dose-escalation patients, around 20 had hepatocellular carcinoma, around 15 melanoma, 9 renal cell carcinoma and 9 head and neck cancer. A male proportion of roughly 85% and a mean age of approximately 61 years, ranging from 23 to 79, were recorded for the dose-escalation cohort. Prior anti-PD-1, anti-PD-L1 or anti-CTLA-4 therapy was permitted, and 35% to 40% of dose-escalation patients had received checkpoint inhibitors. Partial responses occurred in three dose-escalation patients, of whom one had hepatocellular carcinoma and two had cutaneous melanoma. Peripheral TCRbeta sequencing was intended to test whether TCR sequence diversity was altered and clonal T-cell expansion was caused by ivuxolimab. The paper covers the monotherapy dose-escalation part of the phase I ivuxolimab trial, which included N of about 50 patients. Study-level results and caveats: Low levels of normalized T-cell clonal expansion were also shown by some nonresponding patients. In the 0.1-3.0 mg/kg groups, partial responders were among the patients with the lowest normalized peripheral clonal expansion, particularly in CD8+ T cells. After ivuxolimab, CD8+ T cells had more expanded clones than CD4+ T cells on average. Which antigens the clonally expanded peripheral T cells were specific for was not determined. At doses of 0.1 to 3.0 mg/kg, clonal expansion of both CD4+ and CD8+ T cells in blood was seen between baseline and week 6.

About this clone itself: Its antigen remains unidentified. No base quality values were provided; no much bigger clone lies one nucleotide off.

The trial excluded patients who had a history of autoimmune disease or who were on systemic immunosuppression. Peripheral blood for TCR sequencing was collected from all dose cohorts at baseline, on cycle 4 day 1, and on cycle 7 day 1. The samples were drawn from a first-in-human, open-label, multicenter phase I dose-escalation trial of ivuxolimab. Adults with locally advanced or metastatic head and neck squamous cell, hepatocellular, melanoma or renal cell carcinoma were enrolled in the trial. Before TCR sequencing, CD4+ T cells and CD8+ T cells from peripheral blood were sorted into separate populations. The germline V gene (reference sequence) specifies MNHNY as CDR1 and SVGAGI as CDR2. From its cysteine to its phenylalanine, the CDR3 spans 16 amino acids. Only the CDR3 DNA stays, 48 bases, in frame from base 1. Trimming leaves V shorter by 4 bases and J shorter by 3 bases, with the junction holding 7 bases beyond the gene matches.

Genomic DNA was extracted from sorted cells for sequencing of the TCRbeta CDR3 region. The immunoSEQ Assay was used for sequencing of TCRbeta CDR3 regions. Here the immuneACCESS table is served through TCRdb, limited to in-frame sequences with V and J called. Missing clones are a known gap in these copies; in checked studies unresolved V genes cover under half, and the rest lacks a known reason. Within this sample are around 37,000 clones, with approximately 80% of them counted one time only. The ten largest clones capture around a fifth of the sample. This receptor was taken from an adult with an advanced solid tumor such as melanoma, head and neck, liver or kidney cancer. The sequence joins TRBV6-6 to TRBJ1-5, and TRBD1 aligns with 9 junction nucleotides. This material consisted of CD4+ or CD8+ T cells sorted from blood, taken in a trial of the OX40 agonist ivuxolimab. The nucleotide sequence reads as follows: TGTGCCAGCAGTTCCCTGGACAGGGGAGACAATCAGCCCCAGCATTTT. This codes for CASSSLDRGDNQPQHF.